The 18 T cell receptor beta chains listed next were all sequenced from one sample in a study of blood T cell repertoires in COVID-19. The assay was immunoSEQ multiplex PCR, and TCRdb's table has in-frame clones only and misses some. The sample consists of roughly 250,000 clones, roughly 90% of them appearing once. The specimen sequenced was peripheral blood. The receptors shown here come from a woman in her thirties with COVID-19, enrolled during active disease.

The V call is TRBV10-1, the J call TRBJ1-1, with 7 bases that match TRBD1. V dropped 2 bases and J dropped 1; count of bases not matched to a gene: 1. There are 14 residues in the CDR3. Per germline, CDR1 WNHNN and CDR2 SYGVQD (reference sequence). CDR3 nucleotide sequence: TGCGCCAGCAGTGAGAGGACAGGGAACACTGAAGCTTTCTTT. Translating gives CASSERTGNTEAFF.

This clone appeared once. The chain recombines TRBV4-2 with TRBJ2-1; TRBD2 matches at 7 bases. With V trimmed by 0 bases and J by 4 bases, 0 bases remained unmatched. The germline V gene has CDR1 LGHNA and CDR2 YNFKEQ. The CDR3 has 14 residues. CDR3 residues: CASSQDGGYNEQFF. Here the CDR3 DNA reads TGTGCCAGCAGCCAAGACGGGGGGTACAATGAGCAGTTCTTC.

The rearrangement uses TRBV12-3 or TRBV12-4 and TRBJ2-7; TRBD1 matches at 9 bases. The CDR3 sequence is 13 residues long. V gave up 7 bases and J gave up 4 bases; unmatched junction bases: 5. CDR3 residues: CASTPGQGYEQYF. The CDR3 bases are TGTGCCAGCACCCCGGGACAGGGATACGAGCAGTACTTC.

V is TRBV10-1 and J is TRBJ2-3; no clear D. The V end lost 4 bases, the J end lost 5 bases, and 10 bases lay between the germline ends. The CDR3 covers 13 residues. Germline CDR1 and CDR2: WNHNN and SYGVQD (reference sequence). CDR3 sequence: CASSVRQIDTQYF. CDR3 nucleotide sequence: TGCGCCAGCAGTGTGAGGCAGATAGATACGCAGTATTTT.

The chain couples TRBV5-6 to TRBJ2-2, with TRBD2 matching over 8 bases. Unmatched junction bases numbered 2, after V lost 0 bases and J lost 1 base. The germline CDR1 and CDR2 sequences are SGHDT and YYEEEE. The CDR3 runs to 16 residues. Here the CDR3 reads CASSLGLAGNTGELFF. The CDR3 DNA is TGTGCCAGCAGCTTGGGCCTAGCGGGGAACACCGGGGAGCTGTTTTTT.

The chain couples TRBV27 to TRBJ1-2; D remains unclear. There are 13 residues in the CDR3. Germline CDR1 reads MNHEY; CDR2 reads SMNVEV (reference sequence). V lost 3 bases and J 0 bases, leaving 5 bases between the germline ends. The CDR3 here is CASSFGPNYGYTF. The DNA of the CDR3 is TGTGCCAGCAGTTTTGGGCCTAACTATGGCTACACCTTC.

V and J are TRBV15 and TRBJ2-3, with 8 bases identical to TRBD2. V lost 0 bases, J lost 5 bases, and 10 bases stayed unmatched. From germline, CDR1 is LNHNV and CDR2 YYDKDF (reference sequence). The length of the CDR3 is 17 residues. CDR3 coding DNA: TGTGCCACCAGCAGAGATAGGAGCGGACTAGCTGGAGATACGCAGTATTTT. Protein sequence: CATSRDRSGLAGDTQYF. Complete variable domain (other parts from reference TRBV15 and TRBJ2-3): DAMVIQNPRYQVTQFGKPVTLSCSQTLNHNVMYWYQQKSSQAPKLLFHYYDKDFNNEADTPDNFQSRRPNTSFCFLDIRSPGLGDTAMYLCATSRDRSGLAGDTQYFGPGTRLTVL.

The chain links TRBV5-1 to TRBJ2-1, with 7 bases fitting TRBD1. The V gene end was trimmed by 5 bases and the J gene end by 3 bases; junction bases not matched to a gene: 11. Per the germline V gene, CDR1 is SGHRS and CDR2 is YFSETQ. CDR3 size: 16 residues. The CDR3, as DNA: TGCGCCAGCAGTCAACAGGGGCCTCGGGGCTACAATGAGCAGTTCTTC. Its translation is CASSQQGPRGYNEQFF.

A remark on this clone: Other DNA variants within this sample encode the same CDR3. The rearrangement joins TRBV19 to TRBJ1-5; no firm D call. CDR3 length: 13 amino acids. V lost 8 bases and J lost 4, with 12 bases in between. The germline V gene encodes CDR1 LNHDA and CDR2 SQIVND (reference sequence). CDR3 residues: CASRRGSNQPQHF. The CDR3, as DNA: TGTGCCAGTCGCCGGGGTTCTAATCAGCCCCAGCATTTT.

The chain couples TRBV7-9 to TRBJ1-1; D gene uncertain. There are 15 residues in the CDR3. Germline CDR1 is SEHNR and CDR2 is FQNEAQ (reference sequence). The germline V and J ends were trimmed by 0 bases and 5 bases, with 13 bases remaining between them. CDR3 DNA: TGTGCCAGCAGCTTAGCGGGCGACGGTGGGACTGAAGCTTTCTTT. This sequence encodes CASSLAGDGGTEAFF.

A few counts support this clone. The CDR3: CASSLGQLNTEAFF. DNA of the CDR3: TGTGCCAGCAGTTTGGGACAGCTGAACACTGAAGCTTTCTTT. The chain combines TRBV6-5 with TRBJ1-1; 7 nucleotides line up with TRBD1. V lost 4 bases to trimming and J lost 0 bases; unmatched junction nucleotides: 2. Germline V gene data show CDR1 as MNHEY and CDR2 as SVGAGI. This CDR3 region has 14 residues.

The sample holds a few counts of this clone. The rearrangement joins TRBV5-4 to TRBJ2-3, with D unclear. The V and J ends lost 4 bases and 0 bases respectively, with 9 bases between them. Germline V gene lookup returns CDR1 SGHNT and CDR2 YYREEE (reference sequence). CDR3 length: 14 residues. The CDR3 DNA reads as TGTGCCAGCAGCCGCGGAGATAGCACAGATACGCAGTATTTT. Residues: CASSRGDSTDTQYF.

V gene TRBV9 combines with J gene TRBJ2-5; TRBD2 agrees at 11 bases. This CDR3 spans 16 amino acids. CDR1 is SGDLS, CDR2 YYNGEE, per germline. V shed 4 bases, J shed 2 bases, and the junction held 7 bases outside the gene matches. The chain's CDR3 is CASSSPGLAGQETQYF. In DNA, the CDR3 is TGTGCCAGCAGCTCCCCAGGACTAGCGGGTCAAGAGACCCAGTACTTC.

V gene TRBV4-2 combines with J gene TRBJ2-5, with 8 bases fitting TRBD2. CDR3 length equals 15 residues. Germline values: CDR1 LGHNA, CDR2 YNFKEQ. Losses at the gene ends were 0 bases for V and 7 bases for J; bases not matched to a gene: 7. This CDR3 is CASSQEPGLGGTQYF. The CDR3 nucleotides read TGTGCCAGCAGCCAAGAACCGGGACTAGGTGGGACCCAGTACTTC.

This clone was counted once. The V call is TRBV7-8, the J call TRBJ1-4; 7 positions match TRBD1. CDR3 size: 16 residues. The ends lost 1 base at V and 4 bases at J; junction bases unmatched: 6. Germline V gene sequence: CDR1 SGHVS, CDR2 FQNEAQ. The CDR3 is CASSLDGQAGNEKLFF. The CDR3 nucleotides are TGTGCCAGCAGCTTAGACGGACAGGCCGGTAATGAAAAACTGTTTTTT.

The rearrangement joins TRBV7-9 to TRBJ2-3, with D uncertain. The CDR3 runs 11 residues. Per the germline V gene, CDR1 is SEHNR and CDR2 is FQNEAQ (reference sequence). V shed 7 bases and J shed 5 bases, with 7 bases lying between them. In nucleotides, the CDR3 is TGTGCCAGCAATGCAGGAGATACGCAGTATTTT. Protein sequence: CASNAGDTQYF.

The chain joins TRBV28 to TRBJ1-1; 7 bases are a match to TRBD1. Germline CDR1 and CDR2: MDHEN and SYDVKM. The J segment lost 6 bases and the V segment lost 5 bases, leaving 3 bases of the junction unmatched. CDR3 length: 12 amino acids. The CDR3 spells CASSPGTAEAFF. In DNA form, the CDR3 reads TGTGCCAGCAGTCCCGGGACAGCTGAAGCTTTCTTT.

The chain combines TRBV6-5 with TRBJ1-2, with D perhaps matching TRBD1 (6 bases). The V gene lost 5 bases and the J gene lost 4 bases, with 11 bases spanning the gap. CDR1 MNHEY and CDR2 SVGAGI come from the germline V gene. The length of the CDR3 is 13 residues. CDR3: CASSLRDTYGYTF. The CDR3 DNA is TGTGCCAGCAGTCTACGGGACACCTATGGCTACACCTTC.